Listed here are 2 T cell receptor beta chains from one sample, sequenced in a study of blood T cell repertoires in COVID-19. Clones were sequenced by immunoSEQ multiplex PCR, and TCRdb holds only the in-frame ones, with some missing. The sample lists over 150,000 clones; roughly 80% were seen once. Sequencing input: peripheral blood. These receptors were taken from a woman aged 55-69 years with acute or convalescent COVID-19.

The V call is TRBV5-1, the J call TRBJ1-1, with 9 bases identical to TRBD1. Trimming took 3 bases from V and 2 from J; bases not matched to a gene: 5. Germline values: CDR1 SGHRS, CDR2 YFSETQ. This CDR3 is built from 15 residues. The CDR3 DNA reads TGCGCCAGCAGCTCCACAGGGGGCGATAACACTGAAGCTTTCTTT. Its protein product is CASSSTGGDNTEAFF.

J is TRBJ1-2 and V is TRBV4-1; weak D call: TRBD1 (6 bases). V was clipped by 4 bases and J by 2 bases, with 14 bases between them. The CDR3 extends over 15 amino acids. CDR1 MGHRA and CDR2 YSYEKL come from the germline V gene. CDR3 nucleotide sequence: TGCGCCAGCAGCCCGGGGACACCGGCGAACTATGGCTACACCTTC. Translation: CASSPGTPANYGYTF.